Shown below are 26 T cell receptor beta chains from a single sample sequenced in a study of memory CD4+ T cells and cytomegalovirus serostatus. Single viable CD3+CD4+CD8-CD45RO+ cells were sorted as the memory CD4+ T cells. Generated by immunoSEQ multiplex PCR, the TCRdb table keeps only in-frame clones and is missing some. The repertoire has some 50,000 clones, 70% to 80% of them found once; the top ten carry 1.5% to 2%. Sequencing input: memory CD4+ T cells from blood. The origin of the receptors is an adult in good health and CMV-seronegative.

The chain has TRBV4-3 and TRBJ2-1; D remains unclear. V lost 0 bases to trimming and J lost 4 bases, with 10 bases between them. The CDR3 has 15 residues. Germline-derived CDR1 and CDR2 are LGHNA and YSLEER. DNA for the CDR3: TGCGCCAGCAGCCAAGACAGAACTACTTACAATGAGCAGTTCTTC. Translating gives CASSQDRTTYNEQFF.

This clone was counted only a few times. The chain combines TRBV19 with TRBJ2-3; 11 nucleotides agree with TRBD2. The CDR3 contains 18 residues. With 2 bases clipped from V and 10 bases from J, the junction kept 17 bases outside the gene matches. Germline CDR1 reads LNHDA; CDR2 reads SQIVND (reference sequence). CDR3 sequence reads: CASSISGPGLAERSAQYF. DNA of the CDR3: TGTGCCAGTAGTATATCCGGTCCGGGACTAGCGGAAAGAAGTGCGCAGTATTTT.

J is TRBJ1-3 and V is TRBV7-6, with D maybe TRBD1 (6 bases). CDR1 and CDR2 (germline): SGHVS, FNYEAQ. V lost 3 bases to trimming and J lost 0 bases, with 9 bases between them. This CDR3 has 15 residues. The CDR3 sequence: CASSLGRGSGNTIYF. CDR3 in DNA: TGTGCCAGCAGCTTGGGCAGGGGCTCTGGAAACACCATATATTTT.

V and J are TRBV7-9 and TRBJ2-3, with a possible D match to TRBD2 (5 bases). The CDR3 consists of 14 residues. CDR1 and CDR2 from the germline V gene are SEHNR and FQNEAQ (reference sequence). Trimming pared 5 bases from V and 2 bases from J, leaving 11 bases between. CDR3 protein: CASSRGSNTDTQYF. The CDR3 DNA reads TGTGCCAGCAGCCGCGGGTCAAACACAGATACGCAGTATTTT.

The chain carries TRBV7-2 and TRBJ2-7; D uncertain. The CDR3 is 13 amino acids. The germline gives CDR1 SGHTA, CDR2 FQGNSA. V was pared by 4 bases and J by 0 bases, with 7 bases between. The CDR3 loop reads CASSSWSSYEQYF. The CDR3 nucleotides are TGTGCCAGCAGCTCCTGGAGCTCCTACGAGCAGTACTTC.

The J gene is TRBJ2-1, the V gene TRBV27, with D perhaps TRBD1 or TRBD2 (5 bases each). The V gene lost 6 bases and the J gene lost 7 bases, with 22 bases spanning the gap. CDR1 is MNHEY and CDR2 is SMNVEV in the germline V gene (reference sequence). CDR3 length: 16 amino acids. The CDR3 is CASRPLTSGARNEQFF. DNA of the CDR3: TGTGCCAGCAGACCGCTCACTAGTGGGGCTCGGAATGAGCAGTTCTTC.

The rearrangement uses TRBV6-5 and TRBJ1-2; unclear D gene. V was cut by 2 bases and J by 10 bases, with 11 bases left in between. This CDR3 region has 12 residues. Germline CDR1 MNHEY, CDR2 SVGAGI. The CDR3 nucleotides read TGTGCCAGCAGTTACGCCATGTCATCCTACACCTTC. As protein: CASSYAMSSYTF.

This clone was seen a single time. In the same sample, other DNA sequences code for this CDR3. V gene TRBV5-1 combines with J gene TRBJ2-1; D is possibly TRBD2 (6 bases). CDR1 SGHRS and CDR2 YFSETQ come from the germline V gene. CDR3 length equals 15 residues. The V end was cut by 1 base, the J end by 2 bases, with 10 bases between. The CDR3 sequence: CASSLPGGTYNEQFF. In nucleotides, the CDR3 is TGCGCCAGCAGCTTGCCCGGGGGAACCTACAATGAGCAGTTCTTC.

The CDR3 loop is CASSFSADVAQYF. For the CDR3, the DNA is TGTGCCAGCAGTTTCTCAGCGGACGTGGCCCAGTACTTC. This chain joins TRBV27 and TRBJ2-5; perhaps TRBD2 as D (5 bases). The germline V gene encodes CDR1 MNHEY and CDR2 SMNVEV (reference sequence). The CDR3 is 13 residues long. V lost 3 bases and J lost 9, with 14 bases in between.

V is TRBV19 and J is TRBJ1-2; TRBD1 matches at 7 bases. The CDR3 totals 18 residues. Germline V gives CDR1 LNHDA, CDR2 SQIVND (reference sequence). V lost 2 bases, J lost 4 bases, and 16 bases stayed unmatched. CDR3 sequence reads: CASSISSSQGSVSYGYTF. The CDR3 DNA reads as TGTGCCAGTAGTATAAGTAGTTCACAGGGGTCGGTAAGCTATGGCTACACCTTC.

The rearrangement uses TRBV29-1 and TRBJ1-2, with D maybe TRBD1 (6 bases). Germline CDR1 is SQVTM and CDR2 is ANQGSEA. The length of the CDR3 is 13 residues. V lost 7 bases, J lost 6 bases, and 18 bases lay in between. The CDR3 DNA sequence: TGCAGCGCCTTGACAGGAGGGAAAGATGGCTACACCTTC. It codes for CSALTGGKDGYTF.

The chain uses TRBV28 and TRBJ1-2; the match to TRBD1 covers 8 bases. The CDR3 is 17 amino acids. The V segment lost 4 bases and the J segment 4 bases; nucleotides outside the gene matches: 14. Germline loops: CDR1 MDHEN, CDR2 SYDVKM. In nucleotides, the CDR3 is TGTGCCAGCAGTTCCAGCCAGACAGGGGCTTGGAGCTATGGCTACACCTTC. It codes for CASSSSQTGAWSYGYTF.

The chain links TRBV6-1 to TRBJ1-2, with TRBD1 identical over 7 bases. This CDR3 region has 14 residues. Unmatched junction bases numbered 4, after V lost 1 base and J lost 5 bases. CDR1 and CDR2 (germline): MNHNS, SASEGT. CDR3 region: CASSEGGRGYGYTF. The CDR3 DNA sequence: TGTGCCAGCAGTGAAGGGGGCAGGGGGTATGGCTACACCTTC.

This rearrangement joins TRBV28 to TRBJ2-1; 8 bases agree with TRBD2. V shed 2 bases, J shed 5 bases, and the junction held 5 bases outside the gene matches. Germline V gives CDR1 MDHEN, CDR2 SYDVKM. The CDR3 totals 15 residues. DNA for the CDR3: TGTGCCAGCAGTTTAGCGGGGGGACTAAACAATGAGCAGTTCTTC. As protein: CASSLAGGLNNEQFF.

A remark on this clone: Additional DNA sequences in this sample encode the identical CDR3. The gene calls are TRBV7-8 and TRBJ1-2, with D possibly matching TRBD1 (5 bases). The CDR3 has 13 residues. V lost 1 base, J lost 7 bases, and 10 bases lay in between. Germline-derived CDR1 and CDR2 are SGHVS and FQNEAQ. The CDR3 DNA reads TGTGCCAGCAGCTTAGGGGGCCAGGGTGGCTACACCTTC. Translating it yields CASSLGGQGGYTF.

The chain is built from TRBV7-9 and TRBJ1-6, with D unclear. Germline V lookup: CDR1 SEHNR, CDR2 FQNEAQ (reference sequence). The CDR3 length is 15 residues. V lost 5 bases, J lost 7 bases, and 15 bases lay in between. Here the CDR3 reads CASSVHSGTNSPLHF. The CDR3 DNA follows: TGTGCCAGCAGCGTTCACAGTGGTACGAATTCACCCCTCCACTTT.

V usage is TRBV19 and J usage is TRBJ1-5; D is ambiguous. Germline V gives CDR1 LNHDA, CDR2 SQIVND (reference sequence). CDR3 length: 15 amino acids. Deletions cut 2 bases from V and 3 bases from J, with 11 bases between. For the CDR3, the DNA is TGTGCCAGTAGTATAAAGAACCTACCCAATCAGCCCCAGCATTTT. Translated: CASSIKNLPNQPQHF.

This chain connects TRBV7-9 to TRBJ1-5; no firm D call. This CDR3 is 13 amino acids long. Germline-derived CDR1 and CDR2 are SEHNR and FQNEAQ (reference sequence). V lost 3 bases and J lost 6, with 9 bases in between. This CDR3 is CASSLGTLQPQHF. The DNA for the CDR3 is TGTGCCAGCAGCTTGGGAACGCTTCAGCCCCAGCATTTT.

The chain joins TRBV5-6 to TRBJ1-2; D remains ambiguous. CDR3 size: 15 residues. Germline CDR1 reads SGHDT; CDR2 reads YYEEEE. V was trimmed by 1 base and J by 6 bases, leaving 16 bases between them. The CDR3, as DNA: TGTGCCAGCAGCTTGTACAGAAATTTTTTGAATGGCTACACCTTC. Translated, it gives CASSLYRNFLNGYTF.

The rearrangement joins TRBV7-2 to TRBJ2-7; D might be TRBD1 (6 bases). Germline V gene sequence: CDR1 SGHTA, CDR2 FQGNSA. The V gene lost 5 bases and the J gene lost 7 bases, with 12 bases spanning the gap. The CDR3 is made up of 12 amino acids. The CDR3 loop reads CASSRQGLEQYF. CDR3 sequence (DNA): TGTGCCAGCAGCCGTCAGGGGTTAGAGCAGTACTTC.

On this clone itself: An end of the junction does not agree with germline; a read error may underlie this. The CDR3 coding sequence is TGTGCTAGCAGCTCTTCAGGGGTCCGAGGGACCCAGTACTTC. Translated, it gives CASSSSGVRGTQYF. J is TRBJ2-5 and V is TRBV7-7; TRBD1 is a possible D gene (6 bases). CDR3 size: 14 residues. Germline lookup yields CDR1 SSHAT and CDR2 FNYEAQ (reference sequence). The full variable domain, completed using reference TRBV7-7 and TRBJ2-5, is GAGVSQSPRYKVTKRGQDVTLRCDPISSHATLYWYQQALGQGPEFLTYFNYEAQPDKSGLPSDRFSAERPEGSISTLTIQRTEQRDSAMYRCASSSSGVRGTQYFGPGTRLLVL.

J is TRBJ2-3 and V is TRBV7-9; weak D call: TRBD1 (6 bases). The CDR3 is 16 amino acids. From germline, CDR1 is SEHNR and CDR2 FQNEAQ (reference sequence). V was cut by 4 bases and J by 4 bases, with 18 bases left in between. The CDR3 loop is CASSSNPGTLADTQYF. DNA for the CDR3: TGTGCCAGCAGCTCCAACCCCGGGACATTGGCAGATACGCAGTATTTT.

The CDR3 here is CASSVGVASYEQYF. CDR3 coding DNA: TGTGCCAGCAGCGTAGGGGTAGCTTCCTACGAGCAGTACTTC. The chain employs TRBV9 and TRBJ2-7; D gene uncertain. V was pared by 0 bases and J by 1 base, with 8 bases between. The CDR3 is 14 residues long. Germline CDR1 and CDR2: SGDLS and YYNGEE.

The V call is TRBV27, the J call TRBJ2-1; TRBD2 matches 14 bases. The germline V gene encodes CDR1 MNHEY and CDR2 SMNVEV (reference sequence). V gave up 7 bases and J gave up 6 bases; unmatched junction bases: 14. The CDR3 runs to 18 residues. The DNA for the CDR3 is TGTGCCAGCATGCGCCCCCCGGGACTAGCGGGAGCTCTCAATGAGCAGTTCTTC. This encodes CASMRPPGLAGALNEQFF.

Points on this clone: The sample contains more than one DNA sequence encoding this CDR3. This rearrangement joins TRBV9 to TRBJ1-1, with D unresolved. Germline CDR1 and CDR2: SGDLS and YYNGEE. Trimming took off 0 bases at V and 1 base at J, with 10 bases between the two ends. CDR3 length equals 15 residues. The CDR3 coding sequence is TGTGCCAGCAGCGTAGGGTCTTTAGGGAACACTGAAGCTTTCTTT. Translating it yields CASSVGSLGNTEAFF.

This clone was counted once. V gene TRBV7-9 combines with J gene TRBJ2-5; 11 bases are shared with TRBD2. The CDR3 consists of 14 residues. Trimming cost V 2 bases and J 4 bases; bases outside gene matches: 0. Germline lookup yields CDR1 SEHNR and CDR2 FQNEAQ (reference sequence). CDR3: CASSLTSGRETQYF. CDR3 coding DNA: TGTGCCAGCAGCTTAACTAGCGGGAGAGAGACCCAGTACTTC. Based on the CDR3 plus reference TRBV7-9 and TRBJ2-5, the full variable domain is DTGVSQNPRHKITKRGQNVTFRCDPISEHNRLYWYRQTLGQGPEFLTYFQNEAQLEKSRLLSDRFSAERPKGSFSTLEIQRTEQGDSAMYLCASSLTSGRETQYFGPGTRLLVL.